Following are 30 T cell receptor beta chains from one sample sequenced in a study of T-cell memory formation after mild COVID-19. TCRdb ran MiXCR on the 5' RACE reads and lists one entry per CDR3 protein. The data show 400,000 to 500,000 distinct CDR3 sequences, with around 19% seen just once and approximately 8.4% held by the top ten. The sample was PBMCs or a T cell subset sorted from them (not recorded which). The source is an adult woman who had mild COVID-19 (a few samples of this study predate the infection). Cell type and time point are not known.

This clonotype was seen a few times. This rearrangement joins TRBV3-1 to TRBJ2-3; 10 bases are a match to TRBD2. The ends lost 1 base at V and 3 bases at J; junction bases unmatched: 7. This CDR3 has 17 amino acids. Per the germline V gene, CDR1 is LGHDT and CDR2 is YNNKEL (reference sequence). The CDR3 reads CASSQGTSGVKTDTQYF. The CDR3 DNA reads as TGTGCCAGCAGCCAAGGCACTAGCGGGGTAAAGACAGATACGCAGTATTTT.

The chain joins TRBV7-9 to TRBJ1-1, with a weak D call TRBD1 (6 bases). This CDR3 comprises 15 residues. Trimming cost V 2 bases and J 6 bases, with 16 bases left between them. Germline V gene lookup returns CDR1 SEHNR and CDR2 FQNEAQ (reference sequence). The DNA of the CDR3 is TGTGCCAGCAGCTTAAGCCCCTATACAGGGCCTGAAGCTTTCTTT. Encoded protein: CASSLSPYTGPEAFF.

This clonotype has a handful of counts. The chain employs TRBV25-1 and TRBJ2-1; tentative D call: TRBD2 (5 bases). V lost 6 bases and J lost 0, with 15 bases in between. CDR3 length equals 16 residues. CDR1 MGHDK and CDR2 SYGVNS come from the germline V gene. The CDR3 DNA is TGTGCCAGCAGGGAAATGACTACTCACTCCTACAATGAGCAGTTCTTC. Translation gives CASREMTTHSYNEQFF.

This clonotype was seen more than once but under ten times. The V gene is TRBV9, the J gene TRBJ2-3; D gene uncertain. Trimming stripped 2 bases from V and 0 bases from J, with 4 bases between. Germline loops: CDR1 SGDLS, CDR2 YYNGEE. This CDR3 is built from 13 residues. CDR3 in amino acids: CASSVDSTDTQYF. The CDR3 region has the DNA TGTGCCAGCAGCGTTGATAGCACAGATACGCAGTATTTT.

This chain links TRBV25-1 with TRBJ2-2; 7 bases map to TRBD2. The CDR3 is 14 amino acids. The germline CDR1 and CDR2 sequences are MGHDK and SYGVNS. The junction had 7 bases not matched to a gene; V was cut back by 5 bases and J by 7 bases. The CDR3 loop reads CASSRASGSGELFF. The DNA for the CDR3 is TGTGCCAGCAGTAGGGCTAGCGGCAGCGGGGAGCTGTTTTTT.

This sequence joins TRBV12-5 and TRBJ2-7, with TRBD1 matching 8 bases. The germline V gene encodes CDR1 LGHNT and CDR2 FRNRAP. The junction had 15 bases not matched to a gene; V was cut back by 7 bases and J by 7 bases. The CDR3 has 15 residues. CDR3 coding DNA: TGTGCTAGTGCCCTGGTCCTGGCAGGGGGCCGGGAGCAGTACTTC. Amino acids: CASALVLAGGREQYF.

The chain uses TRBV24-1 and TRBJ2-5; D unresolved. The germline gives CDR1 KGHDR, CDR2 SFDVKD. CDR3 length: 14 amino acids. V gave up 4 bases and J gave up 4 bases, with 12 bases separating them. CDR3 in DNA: TGTGCCACCAGTGACCCGGGCAGTCTAGAGACCCAGTACTTC. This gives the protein CATSDPGSLETQYF.

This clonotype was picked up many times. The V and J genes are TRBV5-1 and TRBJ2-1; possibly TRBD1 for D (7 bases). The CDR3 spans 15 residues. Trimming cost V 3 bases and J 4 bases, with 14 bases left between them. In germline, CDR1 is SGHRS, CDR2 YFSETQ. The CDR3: CASSWGDRNYNEQFF. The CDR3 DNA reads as TGCGCCAGCAGCTGGGGGGACAGAAATTACAATGAGCAGTTCTTC.

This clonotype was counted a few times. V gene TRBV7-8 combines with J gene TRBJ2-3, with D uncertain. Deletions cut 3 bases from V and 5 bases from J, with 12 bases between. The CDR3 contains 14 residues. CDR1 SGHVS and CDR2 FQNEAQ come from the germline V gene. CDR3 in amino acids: CASSFLGAQDTQYF. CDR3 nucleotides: TGTGCCAGCAGCTTTCTCGGAGCCCAAGATACGCAGTATTTT.

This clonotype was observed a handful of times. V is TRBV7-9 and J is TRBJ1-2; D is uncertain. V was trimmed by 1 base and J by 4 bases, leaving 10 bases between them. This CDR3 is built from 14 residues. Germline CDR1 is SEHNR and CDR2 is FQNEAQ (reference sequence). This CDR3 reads CASSLDMVGYGYTF. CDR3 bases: TGTGCCAGCAGCTTAGACATGGTGGGCTATGGCTACACCTTC.

As DNA, the CDR3 is TGTGCCAGTAGGGATAACACTGAAGCTTTCTTT. Encoded protein: CASRDNTEAFF. The chain uses TRBV10-3 and TRBJ1-1; D gene unclear. The CDR3 runs 11 residues. Per germline, CDR1 ENHRY and CDR2 SYGVKD. Trimming removed 10 bases at V and 2 bases at J, with 8 bases between.

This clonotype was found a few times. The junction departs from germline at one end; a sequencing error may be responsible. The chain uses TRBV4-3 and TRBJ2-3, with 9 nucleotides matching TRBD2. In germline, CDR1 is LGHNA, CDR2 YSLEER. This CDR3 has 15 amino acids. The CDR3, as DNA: TGCGCCAGCAGCCAAGTGCGGGAGGGCACACATACGCAGTATTTT. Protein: CASSQVREGTHTQYF.

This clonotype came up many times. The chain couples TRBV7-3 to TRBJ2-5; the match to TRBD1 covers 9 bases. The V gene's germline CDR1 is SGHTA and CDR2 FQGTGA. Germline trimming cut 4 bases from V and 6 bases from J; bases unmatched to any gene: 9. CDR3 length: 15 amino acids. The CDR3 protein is CASSSQRTGAQTQYF. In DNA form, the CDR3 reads TGTGCCAGCAGCTCACAGAGGACAGGGGCACAGACCCAGTACTTC.

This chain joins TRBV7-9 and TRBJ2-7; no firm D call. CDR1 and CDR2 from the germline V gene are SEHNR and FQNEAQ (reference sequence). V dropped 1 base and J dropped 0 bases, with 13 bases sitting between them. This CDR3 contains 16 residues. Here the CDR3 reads CASSLGNSLFSYEQYF. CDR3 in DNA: TGTGCCAGCAGCTTAGGTAACAGCCTCTTCTCCTACGAGCAGTACTTC.

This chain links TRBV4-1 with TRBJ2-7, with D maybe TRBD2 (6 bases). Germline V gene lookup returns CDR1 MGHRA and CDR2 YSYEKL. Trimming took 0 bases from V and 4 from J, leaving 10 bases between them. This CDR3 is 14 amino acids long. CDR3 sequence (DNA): TGCGCCAGCAGCCAAGATCGGGACTGGTACGAGCAGTACTTC. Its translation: CASSQDRDWYEQYF.

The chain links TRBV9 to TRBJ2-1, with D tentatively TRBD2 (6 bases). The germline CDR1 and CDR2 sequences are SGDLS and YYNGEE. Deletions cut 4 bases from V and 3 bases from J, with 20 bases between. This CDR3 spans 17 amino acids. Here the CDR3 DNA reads TGTGCCAGCAGCCGAACCACTAGCAGTGTCCTCTACAATGAGCAGTTCTTC. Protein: CASSRTTSSVLYNEQFF.

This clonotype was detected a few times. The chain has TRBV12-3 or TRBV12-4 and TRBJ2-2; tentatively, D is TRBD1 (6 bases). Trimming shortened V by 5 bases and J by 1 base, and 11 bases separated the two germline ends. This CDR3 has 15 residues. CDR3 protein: CASSQDRRNTGELFF. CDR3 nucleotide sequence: TGTGCCAGCAGTCAAGACAGGCGGAACACCGGGGAGCTGTTTTTT.

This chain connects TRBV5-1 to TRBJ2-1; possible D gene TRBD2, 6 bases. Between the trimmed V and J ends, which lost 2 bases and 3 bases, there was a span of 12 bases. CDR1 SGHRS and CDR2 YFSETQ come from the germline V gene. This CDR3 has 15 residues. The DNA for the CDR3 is TGCGCCAGCAGCTTAGGAATAGCGGACTACAATGAGCAGTTCTTC. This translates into CASSLGIADYNEQFF.

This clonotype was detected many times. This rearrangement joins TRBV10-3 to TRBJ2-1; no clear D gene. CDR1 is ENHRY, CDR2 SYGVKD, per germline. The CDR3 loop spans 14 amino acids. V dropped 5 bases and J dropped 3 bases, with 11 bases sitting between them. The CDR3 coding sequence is TGTGCCATCAGTCGAGGTATGGACTACAATGAGCAGTTCTTC. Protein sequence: CAISRGMDYNEQFF.

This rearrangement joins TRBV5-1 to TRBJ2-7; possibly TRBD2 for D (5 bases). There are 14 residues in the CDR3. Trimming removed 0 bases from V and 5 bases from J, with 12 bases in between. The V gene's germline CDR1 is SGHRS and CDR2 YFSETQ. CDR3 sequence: CASSLGGIPNEQYF. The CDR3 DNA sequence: TGCGCCAGCAGCTTGGGAGGGATCCCGAACGAGCAGTACTTC.

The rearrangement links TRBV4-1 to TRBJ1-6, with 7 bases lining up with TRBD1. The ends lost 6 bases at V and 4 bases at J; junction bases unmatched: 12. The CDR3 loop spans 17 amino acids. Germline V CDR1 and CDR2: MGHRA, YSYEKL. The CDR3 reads CASSKGGGRIYNSPLHF. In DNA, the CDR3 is TGCGCCAGCAGTAAAGGGGGCGGCCGGATTTATAATTCACCCCTCCACTTT.

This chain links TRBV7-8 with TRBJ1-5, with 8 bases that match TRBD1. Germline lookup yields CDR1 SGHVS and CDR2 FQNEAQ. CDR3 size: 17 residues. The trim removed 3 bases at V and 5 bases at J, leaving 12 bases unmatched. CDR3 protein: CASSLGPSTGGDQPQHF. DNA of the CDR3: TGTGCCAGCAGCTTGGGCCCCTCCACAGGGGGGGATCAGCCCCAGCATTTT. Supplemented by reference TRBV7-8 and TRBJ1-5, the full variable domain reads GAGVSQSPRYKVAKRGQDVALRCDPISGHVSLFWYQQALGQGPEFLTYFQNEAQLDKSGLPSDRFFAERPEGSVSTLKIQRTQQEDSAVYLCASSLGPSTGGDQPQHFGDGTRLSIL.

In DNA, the CDR3 is TGTGCCAGCACCGACGGACAAGCCGTCACCGGGGAGCTGTTTTTT. Translation: CASTDGQAVTGELFF. J is TRBJ2-2 and V is TRBV12-3 or TRBV12-4; TRBD1 might be the D (5 bases). The CDR3 contains 15 residues. Trimming removed 7 bases at V and 4 bases at J, with 16 bases between.

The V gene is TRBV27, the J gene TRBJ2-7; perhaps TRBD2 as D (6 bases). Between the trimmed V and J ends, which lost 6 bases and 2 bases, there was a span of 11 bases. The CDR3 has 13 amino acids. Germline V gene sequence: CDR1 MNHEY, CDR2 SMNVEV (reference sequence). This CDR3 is CASRARTTYEQYF. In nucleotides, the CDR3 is TGTGCCAGCAGGGCCAGGACTACCTACGAGCAGTACTTC.

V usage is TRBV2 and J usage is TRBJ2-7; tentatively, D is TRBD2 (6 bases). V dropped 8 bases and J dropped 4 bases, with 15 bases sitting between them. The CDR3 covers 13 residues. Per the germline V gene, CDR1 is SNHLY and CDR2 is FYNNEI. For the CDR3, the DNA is TGTGCCAGCTCCAGGGAGGTCGGGTACGAGCAGTACTTC. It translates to CASSREVGYEQYF.

For the CDR3, the DNA is TGTGCCAGCAGCGGTCTAGCGGGAGAAGGCACCGGGGAGCTGTTTTTT. Protein sequence: CASSGLAGEGTGELFF. The chain links TRBV7-9 to TRBJ2-2; 10 bases are a match to TRBD2. Per the germline V gene, CDR1 is SEHNR and CDR2 is FQNEAQ (reference sequence). Trimming cost V 5 bases and J 4 bases; bases outside gene matches: 7. The CDR3 extends over 16 amino acids.

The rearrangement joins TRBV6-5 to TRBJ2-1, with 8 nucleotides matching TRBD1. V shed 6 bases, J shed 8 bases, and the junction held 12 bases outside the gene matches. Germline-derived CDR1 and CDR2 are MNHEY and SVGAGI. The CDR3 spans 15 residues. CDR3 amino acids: CASSPGTGLVYEQFF. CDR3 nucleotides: TGTGCCAGCAGCCCCGGGACAGGATTGGTTTATGAGCAGTTCTTC.

CDR3 sequence reads: CATSDHRDTQYF. DNA of the CDR3: TGTGCCACCAGTGATCACCGCGATACGCAGTATTTT. The chain joins TRBV24-1 to TRBJ2-3; D remains unclear. The CDR3 consists of 12 residues. Between the trimmed V and J ends, which lost 3 bases and 6 bases, there was a span of 6 bases. Per germline, CDR1 KGHDR and CDR2 SFDVKD.

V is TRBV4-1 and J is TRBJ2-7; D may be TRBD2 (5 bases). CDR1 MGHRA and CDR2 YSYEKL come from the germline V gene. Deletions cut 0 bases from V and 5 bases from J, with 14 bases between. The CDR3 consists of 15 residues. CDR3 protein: CASSQDSGTRNEQYF. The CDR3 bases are TGCGCCAGCAGCCAAGATTCGGGAACCAGGAACGAGCAGTACTTC.

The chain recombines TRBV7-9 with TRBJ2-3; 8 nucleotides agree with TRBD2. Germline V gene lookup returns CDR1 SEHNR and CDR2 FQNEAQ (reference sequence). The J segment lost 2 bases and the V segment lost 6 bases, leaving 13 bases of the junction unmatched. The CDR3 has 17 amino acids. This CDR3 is CASRRESLAGHTDTQYF. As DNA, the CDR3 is TGTGCCAGCAGACGTGAATCCCTAGCGGGCCACACAGATACGCAGTATTTT. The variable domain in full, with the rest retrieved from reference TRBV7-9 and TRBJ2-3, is DTGVSQNPRHKITKRGQNVTFRCDPISEHNRLYWYRQTLGQGPEFLTYFQNEAQLEKSRLLSDRFSAERPKGSFSTLEIQRTEQGDSAMYLCASRRESLAGHTDTQYFGPGTRLTVL.